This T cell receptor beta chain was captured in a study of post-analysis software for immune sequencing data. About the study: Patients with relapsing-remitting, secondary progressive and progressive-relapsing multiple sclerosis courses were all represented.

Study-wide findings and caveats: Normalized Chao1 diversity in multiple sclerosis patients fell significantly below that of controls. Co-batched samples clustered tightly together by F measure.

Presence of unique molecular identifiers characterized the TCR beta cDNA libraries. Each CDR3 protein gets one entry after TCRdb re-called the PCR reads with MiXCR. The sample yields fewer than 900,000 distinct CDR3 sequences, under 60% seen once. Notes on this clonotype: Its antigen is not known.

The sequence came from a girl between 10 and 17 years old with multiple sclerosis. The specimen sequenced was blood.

The CDR3, as DNA: TGTGCCAGCAGTTACTCGAAAGCGTTGGGCTACGAGCAGTACTTC. Protein: CASSYSKALGYEQYF. The chain has TRBV6-5 and TRBJ2-7, with D hard to call. Trimming cost V 0 bases and J 3 bases, with 12 bases left between them. The germline V gene has CDR1 MNHEY and CDR2 SVGAGI. CDR3 length: 15 amino acids.